The 26 T cell receptor beta chains below come from one sample, sequenced in a study of T cell repertoires in ileal Crohn's disease. Profiling relied on immunoSEQ multiplex PCR, and the TCRdb table lists in-frame clones only, not all of them. The table has about 17,000 clones, approximately 87% seen once. Sequences were obtained from ileal tissue. These receptors were collected from an adult with Crohn's disease.

The chain uses TRBV12-5 and TRBJ2-1; 10 bases map to TRBD2. Germline CDR1 LGHNT, CDR2 FRNRAP. The CDR3 extends over 17 amino acids. With 2 bases clipped from V and 3 bases from J, the junction kept 7 bases outside the gene matches. The CDR3 here is CASGLYLLAGSYNEQFF. Written as DNA, the CDR3 is TGTGCTAGTGGTTTGTATCTACTAGCGGGGAGCTACAATGAGCAGTTCTTC. Filled out from reference TRBV12-5 and TRBJ2-1, the complete variable domain reads DARVTQTPRHKVTEMGQEVTMRCQPILGHNTVFWYRQTMMQGLELLAYFRNRAPLDDSGMPKDRFSAEMPDATLATLKIQPSEPRDSAVYFCASGLYLLAGSYNEQFFGPGTRLTVL.

The CDR3 sequence is CASSADWGPGNTIYF. CDR3 nucleotide sequence: TGTGCCAGCAGCGCCGACTGGGGGCCTGGAAACACCATATATTTT. V is TRBV9 and J is TRBJ1-3, with a weak D call TRBD1 (6 bases). Per the germline V gene, CDR1 is SGDLS and CDR2 is YYNGEE. Trimming cost V 3 bases and J 2 bases, with 12 bases left between them. The CDR3 extends over 15 amino acids.

As to this clone: Other DNA sequences in the same sample also yield this CDR3. The chain carries TRBV7-3 and TRBJ1-1; D unresolved. Germline CDR1 reads SGHTA; CDR2 reads FQGTGA. The CDR3 runs 13 residues. The ends were cut back, 0 bases at V and 4 bases at J, with 6 bases in the middle. The CDR3 protein is CASSLTHSTEAFF. CDR3 DNA: TGTGCCAGCAGCTTAACGCACAGCACTGAAGCTTTCTTT.

The rearrangement joins TRBV7-8 to TRBJ2-1; unclear D gene. Germline V gives CDR1 SGHVS, CDR2 FQNEAQ. The V gene lost 5 bases and the J gene lost 8 bases, with 13 bases spanning the gap. The CDR3 totals 13 residues. Here the CDR3 DNA reads TGTGCCAGCAGCCCCCGGAGCCGAGATGAGCAGTTCTTC. It specifies CASSPRSRDEQFF.

The table lists this clone with a few counts. The chain combines TRBV11-2 with TRBJ2-1; a weak D match, TRBD2 (5 bases). This CDR3 is built from 14 residues. Germline V gene data show CDR1 as SGHAT and CDR2 as FQNNGV. Trimming shortened V by 5 bases and J by 8 bases, and 16 bases separated the two germline ends. The CDR3 loop is CASSTISPRDEQFF. Here the CDR3 DNA reads TGTGCCAGCAGCACCATTTCGCCGCGGGATGAGCAGTTCTTC. Full variable domain (outside the CDR3, taken from reference TRBV11-2 and TRBJ2-1): EAGVAQSPRYKIIEKRQSVAFWCNPISGHATLYWYQQILGQGPKLLIQFQNNGVVDDSQLPKDRFSAERLKGVDSTLKIQPAKLEDSAVYLCASSTISPRDEQFFGPGTRLTVL.

This clone was found a few times. The chain couples TRBV30 to TRBJ1-5; 10 bases are a match to TRBD1. Germline V gene lookup returns CDR1 GTSNPN and CDR2 SVGIG (reference sequence). The CDR3 spans 15 residues. V lost 0 bases, J lost 6 bases, and 5 bases stayed unmatched. The CDR3: CAWSVRTGGSQPQHF. CDR3 coding DNA: TGTGCCTGGAGTGTTCGGACAGGGGGAAGTCAGCCCCAGCATTTT. The complete variable domain, with remaining parts taken from reference TRBV30 and TRBJ1-5, reads SQTIHQWPATLVQPVGSPLSLECTVEGTSNPNLYWYRQAAGRGLQLLFYSVGIGQISSEVPQNLSASRPQDRQFILSSKKLLLSDSGFYLCAWSVRTGGSQPQHFGDGTRLSIL.

The chain links TRBV30 to TRBJ1-5; 7 bases match TRBD1. The germline CDR1 and CDR2 sequences are GTSNPN and SVGIG (reference sequence). Trimming cost V 0 bases and J 3 bases; bases outside gene matches: 5. The CDR3 consists of 15 residues. The DNA of the CDR3 is TGTGCCTGGAGTGTGGCACAGGGGTCCAATCAGCCCCAGCATTTT. The encoded protein is CAWSVAQGSNQPQHF.

This clone has only a few counts. V usage is TRBV30 and J usage is TRBJ2-1; D remains ambiguous. Germline CDR1 and CDR2: GTSNPN and SVGIG (reference sequence). The CDR3 totals 13 residues. The V end lost 0 bases, the J end lost 9 bases, and 12 bases lay between the germline ends. CDR3 nucleotide sequence: TGTGCCTGGAGTGTACGACCCGCTAGTGAGCAGTTCTTC. It translates to CAWSVRPASEQFF. The full variable domain, rest sourced from reference TRBV30 and TRBJ2-1, is SQTIHQWPATLVQPVGSPLSLECTVEGTSNPNLYWYRQAAGRGLQLLFYSVGIGQISSEVPQNLSASRPQDRQFILSSKKLLLSDSGFYLCAWSVRPASEQFFGPGTRLTVL.

The chain is built from TRBV18 and TRBJ2-1, with TRBD1 matching over 11 bases. The germline V gene has CDR1 KGHSH and CDR2 LQKENI. With 5 bases clipped from V and 7 bases from J, the junction kept 4 bases outside the gene matches. CDR3 length: 14 amino acids. For the CDR3, the DNA is TGTGCCAGCTCAAGGACAGGGGGCCCGAATGAGCAGTTCTTC. Amino acid sequence: CASSRTGGPNEQFF.

This clone has only one observation. The genes are TRBV5-6 and TRBJ2-5; TRBD2 aligns across 12 bases. Germline-derived CDR1 and CDR2 are SGHDT and YYEEEE. The J segment lost 5 bases and the V segment lost 3 bases, leaving 5 bases of the junction unmatched. The CDR3 sequence is 15 residues long. The CDR3 reads CASSSSGGAGETQYF. The CDR3 bases are TGTGCCAGCAGCTCTAGCGGGGGGGCCGGGGAGACCCAGTACTTC.

The chain carries TRBV18 and TRBJ2-5, with TRBD2 matching over 7 bases. The CDR3 has 14 residues. The germline V gene has CDR1 KGHSH and CDR2 LQKENI. The ends lost 8 bases at V and 2 bases at J; junction bases unmatched: 8. The CDR3 sequence is CASALTSEQETQYF. CDR3 sequence (DNA): TGTGCCAGCGCCCTAACTAGCGAGCAAGAGACCCAGTACTTC.

The chain has TRBV15 and TRBJ2-1; D perhaps matches TRBD2 (5 bases). The germline gives CDR1 LNHNV, CDR2 YYDKDF (reference sequence). There are 14 residues in the CDR3. Trimming pared 0 bases from V and 4 bases from J, leaving 7 bases between. The CDR3, as DNA: TGTGCCACCAGCAGAGATCGGAGGTACAATGAGCAGTTCTTC. Its translation is CATSRDRRYNEQFF.

This clone was seen just once. V usage is TRBV7-9 and J usage is TRBJ2-7; D perhaps matches TRBD1 (5 bases). This CDR3 has 15 residues. Germline lookup yields CDR1 SEHNR and CDR2 FQNEAQ (reference sequence). V gave up 5 bases and J gave up 2 bases, with 16 bases separating them. The CDR3 DNA reads TGTGCCAGCAGCCCCATTCAGGGTAATCCCTACGAGCAGTACTTC. Protein product: CASSPIQGNPYEQYF.

This chain uses TRBV18 with TRBJ2-1; 11 bases match TRBD2. V dropped 2 bases and J dropped 6; count of bases not matched to a gene: 3. The CDR3 runs to 15 residues. Germline-derived CDR1 and CDR2 are KGHSH and LQKENI. For the CDR3, the DNA is TGTGCCAGCTCACCAAAAACTAGCGGGGGCAATGAGCAGTTCTTC. Amino acid sequence: CASSPKTSGGNEQFF.

This sequence joins TRBV9 and TRBJ2-7; D might be TRBD2 (6 bases). Per the germline V gene, CDR1 is SGDLS and CDR2 is YYNGEE. This CDR3 contains 12 residues. The V gene lost 7 bases and the J gene lost 1 base, with 9 bases spanning the gap. The CDR3 bases are TGTGCCAGCGGGGACTTATCCTACGAGCAGTACTTC. It is translated as CASGDLSYEQYF.

This chain connects TRBV6-6 to TRBJ2-5, with D unresolved. The tail of the sequence fits TRBJ2-7 better, so the J call may be wrong. The CDR3 runs 13 residues. Germline assignment: CDR1 MNHNY and CDR2 SVGAGI (reference sequence). CDR3 nucleotides: TGTGCCAGCAGTTACGCGTACCGCTACGAGCAGTACTTC. Its protein product is CASSYAYRYEQYF.

The genes are TRBV10-1 and TRBJ1-5, with TRBD1 matching 8 bases. The CDR3 runs to 14 residues. Germline trimming cut 6 bases from V and 5 bases from J; bases unmatched to any gene: 6. CDR1 and CDR2 from the germline V gene are WNHNN and SYGVQD (reference sequence). CDR3 in amino acids: CASSQQGAYQPQHF. The DNA for the CDR3 is TGCGCCAGCAGCCAGCAGGGGGCCTATCAGCCCCAGCATTTT.

CDR3 sequence: CASSEGTVTNEKLFF. CDR3 nucleotide sequence: TGTGCCAGTAGTGAGGGAACAGTAACTAATGAAAAACTGTTTTTT. V usage is TRBV19 and J usage is TRBJ1-4; the D is unclear. The V end was cut by 5 bases, the J end by 1 base, with 11 bases between. CDR1 and CDR2 (germline): LNHDA, SQIVND (reference sequence). This CDR3 contains 15 residues.

The V and J genes are TRBV9 and TRBJ2-4; the D gene is possibly TRBD1 (6 bases). Between the trimmed V and J ends, which lost 4 bases and 3 bases, there was a span of 14 bases. CDR1 is SGDLS and CDR2 is YYNGEE in the germline V gene. The CDR3 loop spans 15 amino acids. CDR3 protein: CASSPVGAGKNIQYF. CDR3 coding DNA: TGTGCCAGCAGCCCAGTGGGGGCTGGCAAAAACATTCAGTACTTC.

The count of this clone is one. The chain carries TRBV4-1 and TRBJ1-4, with D uncertain. Trimming took off 0 bases at V and 13 bases at J, with 18 bases between the two ends. The CDR3 is made up of 15 amino acids. Germline CDR1 is MGHRA and CDR2 is YSYEKL. CDR3 in amino acids: CASSQDSEASSRLFF. For the CDR3, the DNA is TGCGCCAGCAGCCAAGATTCGGAGGCCAGTTCCCGACTGTTTTTT.

This clone appeared a few times. The J gene is TRBJ2-1, the V gene TRBV11-3; 7 bases align to TRBD1. V gave up 4 bases and J gave up 10 bases; unmatched junction bases: 7. CDR3 length equals 13 residues. The germline V gene has CDR1 SGHNT and CDR2 YENEEA. The chain's CDR3 is CASSSGQNREQFF. DNA for the CDR3: TGTGCCAGCAGCTCGGGACAGAATAGAGAGCAGTTCTTC.

The V gene is TRBV7-9, the J gene TRBJ1-6; 7 bases map to TRBD1. The CDR3 length is 12 residues. V trimming: 5 bases; J trimming: 10 bases; junction bases outside the gene matches: 2. Germline V CDR1 and CDR2: SEHNR, FQNEAQ (reference sequence). CDR3 in amino acids: CASSAGGSPLHF. The CDR3 DNA follows: TGTGCCAGCAGCGCAGGGGGATCACCCCTCCACTTT.

The chain has TRBV4-3 and TRBJ2-4; D is perhaps TRBD2 (6 bases). Trimming removed 1 base at V and 2 bases at J, with 15 bases between. CDR1 and CDR2 from the germline V gene are LGHNA and YSLEER. The CDR3 runs 17 residues. CDR3 nucleotides: TGCGCCAGCAGCCAAGGGACGGCGGGGTGGTCCAAAAACATTCAGTACTTC. Amino acids: CASSQGTAGWSKNIQYF.

The gene calls are TRBV6-6 and TRBJ1-1; D call uncertain. Germline V gene data show CDR1 as MNHNY and CDR2 as SVGAGI (reference sequence). Trimming stripped 2 bases from V and 1 base from J, with 5 bases between. The CDR3 spans 13 residues. In DNA, the CDR3 is TGTGCCAGCAGTTACACTAGGAACACTGAAGCTTTCTTT. Its protein is CASSYTRNTEAFF.

The chain is built from TRBV7-9 and TRBJ1-1; unclear D gene. The V end lost 3 bases, the J end lost 4 bases, and 12 bases lay between the germline ends. Germline V gene data show CDR1 as SEHNR and CDR2 as FQNEAQ (reference sequence). The CDR3 extends over 14 amino acids. As DNA, the CDR3 is TGTGCCAGCAGCTTCGTGTCGGGGATCACTGAAGCTTTCTTT. It encodes CASSFVSGITEAFF.

The chain combines TRBV5-4 with TRBJ1-2; TRBD1 aligns across 8 bases. The junction had 4 bases not matched to a gene; V was cut back by 3 bases and J by 6 bases. Germline V CDR1 and CDR2: SGHNT, YYREEE (reference sequence). The CDR3 has 13 amino acids. As DNA, the CDR3 is TGTGCCAGCAGCTACGACAGGGGAGATGGCTACACCTTC. Translation: CASSYDRGDGYTF.